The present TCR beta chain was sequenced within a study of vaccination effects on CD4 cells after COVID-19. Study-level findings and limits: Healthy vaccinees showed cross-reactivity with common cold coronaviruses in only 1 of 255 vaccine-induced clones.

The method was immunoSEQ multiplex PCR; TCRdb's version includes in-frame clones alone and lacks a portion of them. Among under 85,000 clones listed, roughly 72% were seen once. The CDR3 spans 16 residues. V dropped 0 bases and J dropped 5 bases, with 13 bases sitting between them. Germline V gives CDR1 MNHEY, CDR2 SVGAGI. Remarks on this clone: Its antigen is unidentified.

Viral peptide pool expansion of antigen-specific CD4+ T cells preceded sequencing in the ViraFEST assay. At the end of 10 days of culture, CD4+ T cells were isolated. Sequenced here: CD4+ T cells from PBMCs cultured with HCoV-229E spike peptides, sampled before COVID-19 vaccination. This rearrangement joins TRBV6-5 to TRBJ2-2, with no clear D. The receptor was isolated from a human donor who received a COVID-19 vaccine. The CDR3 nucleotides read TGTGCCAGCAGTTACTCGATCTGGAGTACGACCGGGGAGCTGTTTTTT. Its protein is CASSYSIWSTTGELFF.